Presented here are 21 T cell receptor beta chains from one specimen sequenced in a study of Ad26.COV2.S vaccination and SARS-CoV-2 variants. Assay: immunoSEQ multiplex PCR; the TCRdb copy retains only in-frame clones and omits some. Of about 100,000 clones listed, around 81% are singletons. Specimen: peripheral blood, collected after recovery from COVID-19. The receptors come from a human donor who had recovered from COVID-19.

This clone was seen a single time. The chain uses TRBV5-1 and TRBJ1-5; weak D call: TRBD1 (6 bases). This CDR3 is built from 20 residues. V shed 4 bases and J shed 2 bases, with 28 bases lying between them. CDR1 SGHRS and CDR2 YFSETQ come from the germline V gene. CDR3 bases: TGCGCCAGCAGCCGCTACAATTTGATTGGGACATCCAGCCGCAATCAGCCCCAGCATTTT. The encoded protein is CASSRYNLIGTSSRNQPQHF.

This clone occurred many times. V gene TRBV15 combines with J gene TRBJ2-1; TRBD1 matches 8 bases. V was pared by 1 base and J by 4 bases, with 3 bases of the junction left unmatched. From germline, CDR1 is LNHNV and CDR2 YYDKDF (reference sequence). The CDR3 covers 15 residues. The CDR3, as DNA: TGTGCCACCAGCAGAGCAGGGGGCCCTTACAATGAGCAGTTCTTC. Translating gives CATSRAGGPYNEQFF. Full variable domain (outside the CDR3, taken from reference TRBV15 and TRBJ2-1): DAMVIQNPRYQVTQFGKPVTLSCSQTLNHNVMYWYQQKSSQAPKLLFHYYDKDFNNEADTPDNFQSRRPNTSFCFLDIRSPGLGDTAMYLCATSRAGGPYNEQFFGPGTRLTVL.

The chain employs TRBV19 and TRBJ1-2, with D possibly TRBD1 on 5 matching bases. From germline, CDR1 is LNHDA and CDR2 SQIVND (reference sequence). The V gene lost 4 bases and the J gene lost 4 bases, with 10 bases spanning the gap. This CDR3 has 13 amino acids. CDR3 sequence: CASSRGGPYGYTF. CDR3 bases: TGTGCCAGTAGTAGGGGCGGCCCCTATGGCTACACCTTC.

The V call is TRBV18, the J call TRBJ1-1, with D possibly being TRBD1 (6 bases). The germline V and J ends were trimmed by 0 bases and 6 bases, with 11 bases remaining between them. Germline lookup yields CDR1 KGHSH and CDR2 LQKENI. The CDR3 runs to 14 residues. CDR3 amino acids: CASSPPAGDAEAFF. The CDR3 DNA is TGTGCCAGCTCACCACCGGCAGGGGACGCTGAAGCTTTCTTT.

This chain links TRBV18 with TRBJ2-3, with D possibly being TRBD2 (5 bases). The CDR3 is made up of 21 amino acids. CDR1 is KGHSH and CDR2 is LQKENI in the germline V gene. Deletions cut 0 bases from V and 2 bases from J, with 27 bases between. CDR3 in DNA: TGTGCCAGCTCACCACCGTTGAGTGTTCGGTTCGACCTGGACTCCACAGATACGCAGTATTTT. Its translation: CASSPPLSVRFDLDSTDTQYF.

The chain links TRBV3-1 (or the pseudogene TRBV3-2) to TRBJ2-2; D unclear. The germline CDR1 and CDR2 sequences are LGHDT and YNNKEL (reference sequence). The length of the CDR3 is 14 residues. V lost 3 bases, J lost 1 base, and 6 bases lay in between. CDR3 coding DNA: TGTGCCAGCAGCCATTTAGAGAACACCGGGGAGCTGTTTTTT. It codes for CASSHLENTGELFF.

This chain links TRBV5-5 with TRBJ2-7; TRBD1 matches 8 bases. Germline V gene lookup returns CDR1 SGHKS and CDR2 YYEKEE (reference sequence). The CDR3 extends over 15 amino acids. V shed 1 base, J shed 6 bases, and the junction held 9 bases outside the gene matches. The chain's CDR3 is CASSLYWDRTLEQYF. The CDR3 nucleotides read TGTGCCAGCAGCTTGTACTGGGACAGGACACTCGAGCAGTACTTC. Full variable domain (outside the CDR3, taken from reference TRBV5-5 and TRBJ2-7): DAGVTQSPTHLIKTRGQQVTLRCSPISGHKSVSWYQQVLGQGPQFIFQYYEKEERGRGNFPDRFSARQFPNYSSELNVNALLLGDSALYLCASSLYWDRTLEQYFGPGTRLTVT.

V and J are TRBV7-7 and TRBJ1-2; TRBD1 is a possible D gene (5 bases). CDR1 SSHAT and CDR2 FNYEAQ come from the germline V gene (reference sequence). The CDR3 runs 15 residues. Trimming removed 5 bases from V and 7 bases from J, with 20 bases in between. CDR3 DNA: TGTGCCAGCAGCGGTGACGGGGCGCGATCCAGTGGCTACACCTTC. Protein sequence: CASSGDGARSSGYTF. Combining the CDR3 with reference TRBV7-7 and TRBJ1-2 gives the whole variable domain GAGVSQSPRYKVTKRGQDVTLRCDPISSHATLYWYQQALGQGPEFLTYFNYEAQPDKSGLPSDRFSAERPEGSISTLTIQRTEQRDSAMYRCASSGDGARSSGYTFGSGTRLTVV.

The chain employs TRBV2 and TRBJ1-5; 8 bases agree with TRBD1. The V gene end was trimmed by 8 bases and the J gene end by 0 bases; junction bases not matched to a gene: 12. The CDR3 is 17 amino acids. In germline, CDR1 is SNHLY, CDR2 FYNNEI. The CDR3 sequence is CASHNRQGSFSNQPQHF. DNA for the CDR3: TGTGCCAGCCATAACCGACAGGGGTCCTTTAGCAATCAGCCCCAGCATTTT. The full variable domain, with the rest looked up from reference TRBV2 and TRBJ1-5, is EPEVTQTPSHQVTQMGQEVILRCVPISNHLYFYWYRQILGQKVEFLVSFYNNEISEKSEIFDDQFSVERPDGSNFTLKIRSTKLEDSAMYFCASHNRQGSFSNQPQHFGDGTRLSIL.

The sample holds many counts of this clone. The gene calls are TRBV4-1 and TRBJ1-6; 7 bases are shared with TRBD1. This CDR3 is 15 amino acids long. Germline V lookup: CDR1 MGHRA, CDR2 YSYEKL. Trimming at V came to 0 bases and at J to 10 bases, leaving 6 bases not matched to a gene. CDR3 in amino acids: CASSQDDRVGSPLHF. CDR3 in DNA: TGCGCCAGCAGCCAAGATGACAGGGTGGGGTCACCCCTCCACTTT.

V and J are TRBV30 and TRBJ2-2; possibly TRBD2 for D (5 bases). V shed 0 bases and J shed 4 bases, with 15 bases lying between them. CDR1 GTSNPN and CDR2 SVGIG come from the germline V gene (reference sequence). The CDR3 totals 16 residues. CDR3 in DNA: TGTGCCTGGAGTGTACTAGGCACCTACCCCACCGGGGAGCTGTTTTTT. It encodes CAWSVLGTYPTGELFF.

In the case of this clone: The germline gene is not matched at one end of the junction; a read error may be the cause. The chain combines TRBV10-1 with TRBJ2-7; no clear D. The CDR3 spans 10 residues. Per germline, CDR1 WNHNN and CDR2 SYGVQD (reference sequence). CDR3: CASSPEDRKF. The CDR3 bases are TGCGCCAGCAGCCCCGAGGACCGCAAGTTC.

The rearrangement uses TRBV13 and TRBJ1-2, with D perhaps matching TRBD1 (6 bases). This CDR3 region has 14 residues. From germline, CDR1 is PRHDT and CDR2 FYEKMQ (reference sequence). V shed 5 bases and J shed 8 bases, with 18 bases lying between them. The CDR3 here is CASSRSQGLEGYTF. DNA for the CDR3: TGTGCCAGCAGCCGATCACAGGGTCTTGAGGGCTACACCTTC. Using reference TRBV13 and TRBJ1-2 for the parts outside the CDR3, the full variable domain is AAGVIQSPRHLIKEKRETATLKCYPIPRHDTVYWYQQGPGQDPQFLISFYEKMQSDKGSIPDRFSAQQFSDYHSELNMSSLELGDSALYFCASSRSQGLEGYTFGSGTRLTVV.

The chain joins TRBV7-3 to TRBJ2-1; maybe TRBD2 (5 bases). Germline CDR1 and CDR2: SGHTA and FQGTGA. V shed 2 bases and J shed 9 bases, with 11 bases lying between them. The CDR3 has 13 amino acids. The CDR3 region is CASSLPSRIEQFF. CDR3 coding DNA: TGTGCCAGCAGCTTACCTAGCCGGATTGAGCAGTTCTTC. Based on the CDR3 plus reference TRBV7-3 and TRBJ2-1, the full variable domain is GAGVSQTPSNKVTEKGKYVELRCDPISGHTALYWYRQSLGQGPEFLIYFQGTGAADDSGLPNDRFFAVRPEGSVSTLKIQRTERGDSAVYLCASSLPSRIEQFFGPGTRLTVL.

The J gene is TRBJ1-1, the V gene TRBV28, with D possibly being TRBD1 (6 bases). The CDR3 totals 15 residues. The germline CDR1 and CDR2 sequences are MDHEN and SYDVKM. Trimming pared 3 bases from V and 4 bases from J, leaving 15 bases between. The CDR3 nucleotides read TGTGCCAGCAGTTTTAGGGGGGGAGTAGCCACTGAAGCTTTCTTT. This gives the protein CASSFRGGVATEAFF.

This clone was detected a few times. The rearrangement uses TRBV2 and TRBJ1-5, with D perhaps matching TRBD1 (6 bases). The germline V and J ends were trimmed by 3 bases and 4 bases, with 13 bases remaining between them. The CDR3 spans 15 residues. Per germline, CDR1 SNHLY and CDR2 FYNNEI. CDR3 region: CASSEERGVNQPQHF. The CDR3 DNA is TGTGCCAGCAGTGAGGAAAGGGGGGTTAATCAGCCCCAGCATTTT.

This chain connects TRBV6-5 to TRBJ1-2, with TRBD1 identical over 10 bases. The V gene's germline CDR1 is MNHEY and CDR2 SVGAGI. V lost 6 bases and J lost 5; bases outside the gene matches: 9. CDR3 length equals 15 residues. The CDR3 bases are TGTGCCAGCAGCCTCGGGACAGGGGATCGGTATGGCTACACCTTC. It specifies CASSLGTGDRYGYTF.

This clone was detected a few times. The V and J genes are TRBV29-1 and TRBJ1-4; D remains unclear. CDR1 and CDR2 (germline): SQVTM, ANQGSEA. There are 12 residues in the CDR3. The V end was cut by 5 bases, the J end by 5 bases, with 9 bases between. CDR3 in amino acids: CSVSWGNEKLFF. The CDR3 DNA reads TGCAGCGTTAGTTGGGGAAATGAAAAACTGTTTTTT.

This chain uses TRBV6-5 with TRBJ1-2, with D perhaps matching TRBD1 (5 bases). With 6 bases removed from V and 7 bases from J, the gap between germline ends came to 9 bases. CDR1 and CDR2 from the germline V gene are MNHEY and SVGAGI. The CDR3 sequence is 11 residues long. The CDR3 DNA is TGTGCCAGCAGAAAAGGGGCTGGCTACACCTTC. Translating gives CASRKGAGYTF.

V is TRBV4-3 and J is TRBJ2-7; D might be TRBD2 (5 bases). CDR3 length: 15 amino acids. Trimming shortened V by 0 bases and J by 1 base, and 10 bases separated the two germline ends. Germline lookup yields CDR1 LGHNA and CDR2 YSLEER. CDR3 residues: CASSQDRPGSYEQYF. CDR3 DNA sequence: TGCGCCAGCAGCCAAGATCGGCCGGGATCCTACGAGCAGTACTTC.

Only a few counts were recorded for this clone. CDR3 sequence: CASSPQTGRGYTF. In nucleotides, the CDR3 is TGTGCCAGCAGTCCCCAGACAGGGCGAGGCTACACCTTC. This chain connects TRBV12-3 or TRBV12-4 to TRBJ1-2; 7 bases are shared with TRBD1. V dropped 5 bases and J dropped 8; count of bases not matched to a gene: 8. The CDR3 is 13 residues long.